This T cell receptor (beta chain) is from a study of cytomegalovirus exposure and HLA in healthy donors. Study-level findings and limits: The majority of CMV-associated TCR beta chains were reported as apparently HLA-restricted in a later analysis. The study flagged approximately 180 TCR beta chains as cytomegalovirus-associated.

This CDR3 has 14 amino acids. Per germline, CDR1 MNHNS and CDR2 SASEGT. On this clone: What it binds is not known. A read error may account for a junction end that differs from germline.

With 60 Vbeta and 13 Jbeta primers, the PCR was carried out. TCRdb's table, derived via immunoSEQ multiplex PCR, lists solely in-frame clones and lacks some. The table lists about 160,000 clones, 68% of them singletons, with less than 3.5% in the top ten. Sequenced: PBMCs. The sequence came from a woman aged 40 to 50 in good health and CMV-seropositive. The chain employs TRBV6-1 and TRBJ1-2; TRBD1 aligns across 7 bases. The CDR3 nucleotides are TGTGCCAGCAGTGACCGGACAGGAGCGGATGGCTACCCCTTC. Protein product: CASSDRTGADGYPF.